This TCR beta chain was recovered during a study of T cell clonotyping in hematopoietic cell transplantation. Study results and limitations: Pathologically expanded recipient clonotypes increased progressively from day 30 to day 180 as diversity fell. Without cell sorting, CD4 versus CD8 contributions remain unresolved. Few recipient clonotypes overlapped donors; over 95% were de novo at given depth. Graft donor and pretransplant recipient Inverse Simpson Index values predicted broader posttransplant TCR diversity.

Assay: immunoSEQ multiplex PCR; the TCRdb copy retains only in-frame clones and omits some. There are 30,000 to 45,000 clones in the sample; 88% occur only once, and approximately 2% lies in the top ten. Germline V gene data show CDR1 as SGHRS and CDR2 as YFSETQ. The V end was cut by 0 bases, the J end by 11 bases, with 11 bases between. The CDR3 has 12 residues. In regard to this clone: Its antigen is not identified.

The sequenced sample was peripheral blood mononuclear cells. The sequence was obtained from a woman aged 40 to 50 in good health. Some clones in this sample may be carry-over from other donors' samples. The rearrangement joins TRBV5-1 to TRBJ1-1; D is ambiguous. CDR3: CASSLGTRGAFF. The CDR3 DNA follows: TGCGCCAGCAGCTTGGGGACCCGCGGCGCTTTCTTT.